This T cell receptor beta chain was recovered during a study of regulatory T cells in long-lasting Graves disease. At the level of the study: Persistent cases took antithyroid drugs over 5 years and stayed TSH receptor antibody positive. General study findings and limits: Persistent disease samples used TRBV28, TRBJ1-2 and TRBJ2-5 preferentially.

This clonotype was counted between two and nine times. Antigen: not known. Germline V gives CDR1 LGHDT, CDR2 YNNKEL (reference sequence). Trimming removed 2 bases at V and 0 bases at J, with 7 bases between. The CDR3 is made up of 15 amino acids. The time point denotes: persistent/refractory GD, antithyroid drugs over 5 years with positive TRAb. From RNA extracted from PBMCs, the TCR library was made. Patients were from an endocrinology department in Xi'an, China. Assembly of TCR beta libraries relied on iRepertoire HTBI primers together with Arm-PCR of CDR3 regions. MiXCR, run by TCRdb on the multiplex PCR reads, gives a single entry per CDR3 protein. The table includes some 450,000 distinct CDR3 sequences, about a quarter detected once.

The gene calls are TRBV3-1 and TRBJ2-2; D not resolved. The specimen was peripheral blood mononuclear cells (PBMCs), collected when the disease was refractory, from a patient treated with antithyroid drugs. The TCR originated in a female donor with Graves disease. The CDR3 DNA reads TGTGCCAGCAGCCAAAGTTTAGCGAACACCGGGGAGCTGTTTTTT. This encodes CASSQSLANTGELFF.